Following are 15 T cell receptor beta chains from one sample sequenced in a study of blood T cells in healthy people across ages. A J-beta primer mix and a sample-barcoded 5' primer were used in a second PCR of roughly 7 to 12 cycles. MiXCR was run by TCRdb on the 5' RACE reads, yielding one entry per CDR3 protein. This sample carries about 730,000 distinct CDR3 sequences, roughly 44% of them seen once, and the ten largest clones take 20% to 25%. Sequenced: blood. These receptors originate from a woman between 55 and 75 years old in good health.

This clonotype has just a few counts. The chain employs TRBV20-1 and TRBJ2-5; TRBD2 aligns across 9 bases. V lost 4 bases, J lost 4 bases, and 19 bases stayed unmatched. The CDR3 loop spans 18 amino acids. The germline CDR1 and CDR2 sequences are DFQATT and SNEGSKA (reference sequence). CDR3 protein: CSAKRLRGGAQGIETQYF. DNA of the CDR3: TGCAGTGCTAAAAGGCTCCGCGGGGGGGCCCAAGGGATAGAGACCCAGTACTTC.

The chain joins TRBV6-2 or TRBV6-3 to TRBJ1-6; 7 bases fit TRBD1. This CDR3 spans 14 amino acids. Germline V gene data show CDR1 as MNHEY and CDR2 as SVGEGT. V dropped 7 bases and J dropped 8; count of bases not matched to a gene: 8. CDR3 in DNA: TGTGCCAGCACTTCGACAGGGACGTATTCACCCCTCCACTTT. Translated: CASTSTGTYSPLHF.

V and J are TRBV24-1 and TRBJ2-2, with unresolved D. The CDR3 is 12 residues long. The ends were cut back, 6 bases at V and 5 bases at J, with 6 bases in the middle. CDR1 is KGHDR, CDR2 SFDVKD, per germline. The CDR3 bases are TGTGCCACCAGTAGCAGGACCGGGGAGCTGTTTTTT. Translation gives CATSSRTGELFF.

This clonotype has just a few counts. V gene TRBV6-6 combines with J gene TRBJ1-6, with D perhaps matching TRBD1 (6 bases). Germline assignment: CDR1 MNHNY and CDR2 SVGAGI (reference sequence). CDR3 length: 14 residues. V was shortened by 5 bases and J by 8 bases, with 13 bases between the two germline ends. This chain's CDR3 is CASSRTARDSPLHF. The CDR3, as DNA: TGTGCCAGCAGTCGGACAGCCCGGGATTCACCCCTCCACTTT.

This sequence joins TRBV27 and TRBJ1-4; D is ambiguous. This CDR3 region has 15 residues. Per germline, CDR1 MNHEY and CDR2 SMNVEV (reference sequence). Trimming removed 5 bases from V and 0 bases from J, with 10 bases in between. DNA of the CDR3: TGTGCCAGCAGTCCAGTATACGCAACTAATGAAAAACTGTTTTTT. The encoded protein is CASSPVYATNEKLFF.

This chain links TRBV28 with TRBJ1-2, with D tentatively TRBD1 (5 bases). The ends were cut back, 6 bases at V and 4 bases at J, with 21 bases in the middle. The germline V gene has CDR1 MDHEN and CDR2 SYDVKM. The CDR3 covers 16 residues. CDR3 amino acids: CASRRAGGESSYGYTF. The DNA for the CDR3 is TGTGCCAGCAGGCGGGCGGGGGGGGAGTCCTCCTATGGCTACACCTTC.

This clonotype was recorded once. CDR3: CATQAHSESYTF. For the CDR3, the DNA is TGTGCCACCCAGGCCCACAGCGAGAGCTACACCTTC. The chain has TRBV24-1 and TRBJ1-2; D remains ambiguous. CDR1 is KGHDR, CDR2 SFDVKD, per germline. The CDR3 is 12 amino acids. V was clipped by 9 bases and J by 9 bases, with 16 bases between them.

The chain carries TRBV3-1 and TRBJ2-5, with 8 bases that match TRBD2. CDR3 length: 17 amino acids. Germline values: CDR1 LGHDT, CDR2 YNNKEL (reference sequence). The J segment lost 11 bases and the V segment lost 0 bases, leaving 17 bases of the junction unmatched. For the CDR3, the DNA is TGTGCCAGCAGCCAAGATTTATCGGGGGGGCCTCACAATGAGCAGTACTTC. Its protein product is CASSQDLSGGPHNEQYF.

V gene TRBV5-1 combines with J gene TRBJ2-1; D assignment may be TRBD1 or TRBD2 (6 bases each). CDR1 is SGHRS, CDR2 YFSETQ, per germline. The CDR3 runs to 15 residues. Trimming left V 3 bases short and J 9 bases short, with 19 bases between. CDR3 sequence (DNA): TGCGCCAGCAGCTCGGGGGCCTCGAGCGTCGGTGAGCAGTTCTTC. As protein: CASSSGASSVGEQFF.

In its sample, this clonotype was seen a few times. The chain has TRBV6-2 or TRBV6-3 and TRBJ1-5; TRBD1 might be the D (5 bases). CDR3 size: 14 residues. The germline V and J ends were trimmed by 8 bases and 7 bases, with 18 bases remaining between them. Looked up from germline, CDR1 is MNHEY and CDR2 is SVGEGT. The DNA for the CDR3 is TGTGCCAGCGAGCCGGGGGGTGTCCCCCAGCCCCAGCATTTT. It is translated as CASEPGGVPQPQHF.

The V gene is TRBV2, the J gene TRBJ2-3; unclear D gene. This CDR3 region has 14 residues. Germline CDR1 and CDR2: SNHLY and FYNNEI. V shed 5 bases and J shed 3 bases, with 12 bases lying between them. This chain's CDR3 is CASSLQTGTDTQYF. DNA of the CDR3: TGTGCCAGCAGTCTCCAGACTGGTACAGATACGCAGTATTTT.

This clonotype was observed a handful of times. The rearrangement links TRBV20-1 to TRBJ2-2; 7 nucleotides match TRBD2. Germline CDR1 DFQATT, CDR2 SNEGSKA (reference sequence). The CDR3 has 17 residues. V was clipped by 0 bases and J by 1 base; unmatched bases: 8. CDR3 in amino acids: CSARDNWWEGNTGELFF. The DNA for the CDR3 is TGCAGTGCTAGAGATAATTGGTGGGAGGGGAACACCGGGGAGCTGTTTTTT.

The chain couples TRBV12-3 or TRBV12-4 to TRBJ2-3, with D perhaps being TRBD1 or TRBD2 (5 bases each). This CDR3 spans 13 amino acids. Trimming removed 11 bases at V and 2 bases at J, with 14 bases between. The CDR3 DNA is TGTGCCCTAGGGACGTCAGTCACAGATACGCAGTATTTT. This translates into CALGTSVTDTQYF.

For the CDR3, the DNA is TGCGCCAGCAGCCCCTCGGGAGTAGGGGAGACCCAGTACTTC. Translation gives CASSPSGVGETQYF. This sequence joins TRBV5-1 and TRBJ2-5; D may be TRBD2 (6 bases). Trimming left V 4 bases short and J 5 bases short, with 15 bases between. The CDR3 extends over 14 amino acids. The germline CDR1 and CDR2 sequences are SGHRS and YFSETQ. The full variable domain, rest sourced from reference TRBV5-1 and TRBJ2-5, is KAGVTQTPRYLIKTRGQQVTLSCSPISGHRSVSWYQQTPGQGLQFLFEYFSETQRNKGNFPGRFSGRQFSNSRSEMNVSTLELGDSALYLCASSPSGVGETQYFGPGTRLLVL.

This rearrangement joins TRBV30 to TRBJ1-1; D call uncertain. In germline, CDR1 is GTSNPN, CDR2 SVGIG (reference sequence). The CDR3 sequence is 13 residues long. V was trimmed by 4 bases and J by 1 base, leaving 10 bases between them. The CDR3 sequence is CAWKTTPNTEAFF. DNA of the CDR3: TGTGCCTGGAAAACCACACCGAACACTGAAGCTTTCTTT.